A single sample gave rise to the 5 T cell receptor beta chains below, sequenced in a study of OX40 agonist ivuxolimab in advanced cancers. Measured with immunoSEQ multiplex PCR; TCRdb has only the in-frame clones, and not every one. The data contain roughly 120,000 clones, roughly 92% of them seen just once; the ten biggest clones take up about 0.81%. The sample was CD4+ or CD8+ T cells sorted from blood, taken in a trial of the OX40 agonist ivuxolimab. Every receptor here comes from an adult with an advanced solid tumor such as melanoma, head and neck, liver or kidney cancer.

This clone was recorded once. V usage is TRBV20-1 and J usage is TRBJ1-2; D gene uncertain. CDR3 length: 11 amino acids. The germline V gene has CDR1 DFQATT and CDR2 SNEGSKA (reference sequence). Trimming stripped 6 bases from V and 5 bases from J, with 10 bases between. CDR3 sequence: CSAEEFYGYTF. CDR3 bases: TGCAGTGCAGAGGAGTTTTATGGCTACACCTTC.

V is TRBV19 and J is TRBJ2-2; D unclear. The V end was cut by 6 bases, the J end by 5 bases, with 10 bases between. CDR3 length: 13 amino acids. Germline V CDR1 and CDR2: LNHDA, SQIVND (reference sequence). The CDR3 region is CASRQYHTGELFF. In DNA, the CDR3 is TGTGCCAGTAGACAGTATCATACCGGGGAGCTGTTTTTT.

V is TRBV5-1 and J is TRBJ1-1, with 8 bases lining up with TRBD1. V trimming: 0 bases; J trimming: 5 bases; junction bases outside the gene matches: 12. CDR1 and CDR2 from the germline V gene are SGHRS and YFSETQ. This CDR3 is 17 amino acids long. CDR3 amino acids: CASSLVVSGQGRTEAFF. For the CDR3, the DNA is TGCGCCAGCAGCTTGGTCGTATCCGGACAGGGTCGGACTGAAGCTTTCTTT.

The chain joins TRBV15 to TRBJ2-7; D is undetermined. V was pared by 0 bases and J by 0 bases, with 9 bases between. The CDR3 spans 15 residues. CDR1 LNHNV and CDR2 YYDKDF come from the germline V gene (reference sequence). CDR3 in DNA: TGTGCCACCAGCAGAGATCAAACCTTCTCCTACGAGCAGTACTTC. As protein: CATSRDQTFSYEQYF.

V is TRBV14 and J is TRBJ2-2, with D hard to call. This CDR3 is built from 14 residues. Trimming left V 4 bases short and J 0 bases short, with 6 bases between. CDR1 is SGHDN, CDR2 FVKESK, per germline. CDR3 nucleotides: TGTGCCAGCAGCCTAAGGCCGAACACCGGGGAGCTGTTTTTT. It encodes CASSLRPNTGELFF.